The clone carrying this TCR beta chain was counted only a few times. The entry originates in a study of T-cell reconstitution after alpha-beta-depleted transplantation in children. Unique molecular identifiers featured in how the TCRbeta library was prepared. MiXCR, run by TCRdb on the PCR reads, gives a single entry per CDR3 protein. This sample carries approximately 400,000 distinct CDR3 sequences, under 13% of them seen once, and the ten largest clones take roughly 5.1%. The V gene end was trimmed by 2 bases and the J gene end by 5 bases; junction bases not matched to a gene: 6. Germline-derived CDR1 and CDR2 are DFQATT and SNEGSKA (reference sequence). This CDR3 region has 14 residues.

This chain uses TRBV20-1 with TRBJ2-7; TRBD2 matches 10 bases. Sequences were derived from PBMCs from the stem cell graft donor, sampled from the stem cell graft. This TCR came from a human donor who donated a stem cell graft to a child with acute myeloid leukemia. CDR3 residues: CSARPGLASHEQYV. DNA for the CDR3: TGCAGTGCTAGACCGGGACTAGCGTCCCACGAGCAGTACGTC.